This is a list of T cell receptor beta chains from one sample in a study of regulatory T cells in long-lasting Graves disease. MiXCR, run by TCRdb on the multiplex PCR reads, gives a single entry per CDR3 protein. The repertoire holds 550,000 or so distinct CDR3 sequences, 12% seen once, with 7.5% to 9% in the top ten. These data were likewise used in another study, on T cells in Graves' hyperthyroidism and ophthalmopathy.

Source: peripheral blood mononuclear cells (PBMCs), taken at new diagnosis, from a patient treated with antithyroid drugs. The receptors come from a woman in her twenties or thirties with Graves disease. The conserved cysteine and the conserved F or W are not part of the CDR3 here.

J gene,V gene,CDR3 protein
TRBJ1-6,TRBV19,ASSIDRDIWSGPLH
TRBJ2-2,TRBV9,ASSPGGDGELF
TRBJ2-5,TRBV6-5,ASSDSAWDSPKETQY
TRBJ1-1,TRBV29-1,SVATEYTEAF
TRBJ1-6,TRBV7-2,ASSFRPWTGGINSPLH
TRBJ2-3,TRBV4-3,ASSQQSHPGTDTQY
TRBJ2-7,TRBV6-1,ASSEAVGGSHYEQY
TRBJ1-1,TRBV19,ASSTLDWGAEAF
TRBJ2-7,TRBV20-1,SARVGDRGKAYEQY
TRBJ1-2,TRBV5-5,ASSSGWTGGAGYT
TRBJ2-3,TRBV5-6,ASSLGRTIAETTDTQY
TRBJ2-2,TRBV7-2,ASSKSGGTGELF
TRBJ2-7,TRBV2,ASMLASGPYEQY
TRBJ2-5,TRBV4-1,ASRTIGIGSETQY
TRBJ2-1,TRBV6-1,ASNPLAGGGEQF
TRBJ2-7,TRBV6-5,ASSYSEFYEQY
TRBJ2-1,TRBV11-3,ASSFLGNEQF
TRBJ2-7,TRBV3-1,ASSHLGTGEQY
TRBJ2-3,TRBV11-2,ASSRQGITQY
TRBJ2-1,TRBV12-3/TRBV12-4,ASSFGTGINEQF
TRBJ2-1,TRBV30,AWSVGFRFDALPNEQF
TRBJ2-1,TRBV30,AWSGARTSGAYNEQF
TRBJ2-3,TRBV5-1,ASSQTSSADTQY
-,TRBV29-1,SVGGIAGGLGNIQY
TRBJ2-2,TRBV12-3/TRBV12-4,ASSDLAGSELLNTGELF
TRBJ2-3,TRBV28,ASSTGTGVDTQY
TRBJ2-7,TRBV13,ASSLRDSYTYEQY
TRBJ2-3,TRBV30,AWGRSSAYTDTQY
TRBJ2-3,TRBV6-2/TRBV6-3,ASSSTWGVGAGVNTDTQY
-,TRBV6-2/TRBV6-3,ASSYPSSGRLETQY
TRBJ2-5,TRBV5-1,ASSRAGGETQY
TRBJ2-1,TRBV6-1,ASRDWNRGSSYNEQF
TRBJ2-1,TRBV5-1,ASSRGREANEQF
TRBJ2-4,TRBV28,ASSLTYSDIQY
TRBJ2-7,TRBV28,ATSVAGYEQY
TRBJ1-1,TRBV18,ASSLDRHDTEAF
TRBJ2-7,TRBV5-6,ASSLALLPNEQY
TRBJ2-5,TRBV6-2/TRBV6-3,ASSPRGEAQY
TRBJ2-5,TRBV27,ASSPRRSQETQY
TRBJ2-7,TRBV10-3,AISDLQSYEQY
TRBJ2-3,TRBV6-2/TRBV6-3,ASNLLGSDTQY
TRBJ2-3,TRBV20-1,SAREGIGRGTDTQY
TRBJ1-1,TRBV11-2,ASSSGWEAF
TRBJ2-3,TRBV4-1,ASRWDRNHPDTQY
TRBJ2-1,TRBV24-1,ATSRRTSGVNEQF
TRBJ2-3,TRBV5-6,ASSLVWQGATTDTQY
TRBJ1-2,TRBV20-1,SGRQGSHGYT
TRBJ1-1,TRBV3-1,ASSQVGGYEAF
TRBJ1-2,TRBV7-2,ASRSFKAGRKGGYT